A single sample is the source of the 32 T cell receptor beta chains below, sequenced in a study of T cell responses to AZD1222 COVID-19 vaccine. Profiled with immunoSEQ multiplex PCR; TCRdb holds only in-frame clones, not every one. There are more than 95,000 clones in the sample; about 89% occur only once, and approximately 19% lies in the top ten. This material consisted of peripheral blood, taken on day 0 of AZD1222 vaccination. These TCRs come from an adult in good health.

The chain carries TRBV4-1 and TRBJ2-2, with 9 bases that match TRBD1. After removal of 3 bases from V and 6 bases from J, the junction contained 11 bases not matched to a gene. There are 17 residues in the CDR3. Germline V gene lookup returns CDR1 MGHRA and CDR2 YSYEKL. CDR3 loop: CASSHPKQGAPAGELFF. CDR3 bases: TGCGCCAGCAGCCATCCCAAACAGGGGGCGCCCGCCGGGGAGCTGTTTTTT.

The chain combines TRBV28 with TRBJ2-1; perhaps TRBD2 as D (7 bases). This CDR3 spans 15 amino acids. CDR1 MDHEN and CDR2 SYDVKM come from the germline V gene. Trimming removed 6 bases from V and 6 bases from J, with 18 bases in between. DNA for the CDR3: TGTGCCAGCAGCCCCCCTCGGGGGGCGCCCAATGAGCAGTTCTTC. This codes for CASSPPRGAPNEQFF.

The chain's CDR3 is CASSLTPRSGLSTDTQYF. The CDR3 nucleotides read TGTGCCAGCAGCTTAACCCCTCGGAGCGGCCTTAGCACAGATACGCAGTATTTT. The chain couples TRBV7-3 to TRBJ2-3; possibly TRBD2 for D (5 bases). V was trimmed by 0 bases and J by 0 bases, leaving 16 bases between them. CDR3 size: 18 residues. Per the germline V gene, CDR1 is SGHTA and CDR2 is FQGTGA. The full variable domain, completed using reference TRBV7-3 and TRBJ2-3, is GAGVSQTPSNKVTEKGKYVELRCDPISGHTALYWYRQSLGQGPEFLIYFQGTGAADDSGLPNDRFFAVRPEGSVSTLKIQRTERGDSAVYLCASSLTPRSGLSTDTQYFGPGTRLTVL.

The chain uses TRBV14 and TRBJ2-7, with unresolved D. The CDR3 sequence is 15 residues long. V was clipped by 0 bases and J by 3 bases, with 12 bases between them. Germline CDR1 is SGHDN and CDR2 is FVKESK. The CDR3 loop reads CASSQDRGTRYEQYF. For the CDR3, the DNA is TGTGCCAGCAGCCAAGATAGAGGCACCCGCTACGAGCAGTACTTC.

The rearrangement uses TRBV19 and TRBJ2-7; D is perhaps TRBD1 (5 bases). The CDR3 covers 13 residues. Trimming cost V 3 bases and J 3 bases, with 9 bases left between them. Germline CDR1 is LNHDA and CDR2 is SQIVND (reference sequence). The CDR3 is CASSIRENYEQYF. CDR3 nucleotides: TGTGCCAGTAGTATCAGGGAAAACTACGAGCAGTACTTC. The full variable domain, its missing parts supplied by reference TRBV19 and TRBJ2-7, is DGGITQSPKYLFRKEGQNVTLSCEQNLNHDAMYWYRQDPGQGLRLIYYSQIVNDFQKGDIAEGYSVSREKKESFPLTVTSAQKNPTAFYLCASSIRENYEQYFGPGTRLTVT.

V usage is TRBV5-1 and J usage is TRBJ2-1; TRBD1 might be the D (5 bases). V lost 4 bases to trimming and J lost 7 bases, with 12 bases between them. Germline assignment: CDR1 SGHRS and CDR2 YFSETQ. The CDR3 spans 13 residues. CDR3 amino acids: CASSTRVINEQFF. CDR3 in DNA: TGCGCCAGCAGCACCAGGGTTATTAATGAGCAGTTCTTC.

The J gene is TRBJ1-1, the V gene TRBV7-9, with 7 bases identical to TRBD1. V shed 5 bases and J 1 base; nucleotides not matched to a gene: 4. Germline values: CDR1 SEHNR, CDR2 FQNEAQ (reference sequence). The CDR3 totals 14 residues. CDR3 nucleotides: TGTGCCAGCAGCCCCTGGACAGGGAACACTGAAGCTTTCTTT. It translates to CASSPWTGNTEAFF.

This clone came up once. The chain uses TRBV5-1 and TRBJ1-3; D unclear. CDR3 length: 17 amino acids. The ends were cut back, 4 bases at V and 0 bases at J, with 17 bases in the middle. Germline V gene sequence: CDR1 SGHRS, CDR2 YFSETQ. Written as DNA, the CDR3 is TGCGCCAGCAGCCAAAGGCAGGACGGCTACTCTGGAAACACCATATATTTT. This encodes CASSQRQDGYSGNTIYF.

This clone was recorded once. The chain carries TRBV5-6 and TRBJ2-2; maybe TRBD1 (5 bases). The CDR3 spans 16 residues. Per the germline V gene, CDR1 is SGHDT and CDR2 is YYEEEE. Trimming cost V 1 base and J 4 bases, with 14 bases left between them. The DNA of the CDR3 is TGTGCCAGCAGCTTGCCCTCAGGGTCGGTCACCGGGGAGCTGTTTTTT. This sequence encodes CASSLPSGSVTGELFF.

J is TRBJ1-3 and V is TRBV14; the D is unclear. Trimming shortened V by 0 bases and J by 0 bases, and 15 bases separated the two germline ends. CDR3 size: 18 residues. Germline loops: CDR1 SGHDN, CDR2 FVKESK. The CDR3, as DNA: TGTGCCAGCAGCCAAGACTTTTCAGGACTTAGCTCTGGAAACACCATATATTTT. It translates to CASSQDFSGLSSGNTIYF.

The chain is built from TRBV5-1 and TRBJ2-7, with 7 bases lining up with TRBD1. The CDR3 loop spans 14 amino acids. The germline V gene encodes CDR1 SGHRS and CDR2 YFSETQ. Unmatched junction bases numbered 9, after V lost 3 bases and J lost 6 bases. CDR3 residues: CASSSRDRVGEQYF. CDR3 coding DNA: TGCGCCAGCAGCTCTAGAGACAGGGTCGGCGAGCAGTACTTC.

The chain couples TRBV7-9 to TRBJ1-1; no clear D. This CDR3 has 14 residues. Germline CDR1 is SEHNR and CDR2 is FQNEAQ (reference sequence). V dropped 1 base and J dropped 1 base, with 7 bases sitting between them. CDR3 coding DNA: TGTGCCAGCAGCTTAGTACTGGGGAACACTGAAGCTTTCTTT. It encodes CASSLVLGNTEAFF. The whole variable domain, remainder taken from reference TRBV7-9 and TRBJ1-1, is DTGVSQNPRHKITKRGQNVTFRCDPISEHNRLYWYRQTLGQGPEFLTYFQNEAQLEKSRLLSDRFSAERPKGSFSTLEIQRTEQGDSAMYLCASSLVLGNTEAFFGQGTRLTVV.

The CDR3 DNA follows: TGCGCCAGCAGCGCCTCCCCCCGGGGTGGTACAGATACGCAGTATTTT. It specifies CASSASPRGGTDTQYF. This rearrangement joins TRBV5-1 to TRBJ2-3; the D gene is possibly TRBD2 (5 bases). Germline V gene lookup returns CDR1 SGHRS and CDR2 YFSETQ. The CDR3 spans 16 residues. Trimming left V 4 bases short and J 3 bases short, with 18 bases between.

The V and J genes are TRBV7-6 and TRBJ1-1, with D hard to call. The germline CDR1 and CDR2 sequences are SGHVS and FNYEAQ. The CDR3 covers 13 residues. V was pared by 1 base and J by 8 bases, with 11 bases between. The CDR3 here is CASSLGRRVEAFF. CDR3 sequence (DNA): TGTGCCAGCAGCTTAGGGCGACGGGTAGAAGCTTTCTTT.

The chain has TRBV5-8 and TRBJ2-3; TRBD1 might be the D (6 bases). V lost 2 bases and J lost 0, with 10 bases in between. Germline CDR1 reads SGHTS; CDR2 reads YDEGEE. The CDR3 extends over 15 amino acids. The CDR3 sequence is CASSFRGSSTDTQYF. The CDR3 DNA reads as TGTGCCAGCAGCTTCAGGGGATCAAGCACAGATACGCAGTATTTT.

This rearrangement joins TRBV7-6 to TRBJ2-2; D remains ambiguous. The germline V and J ends were trimmed by 1 base and 1 base, with 10 bases remaining between them. The CDR3 has 16 residues. The germline gives CDR1 SGHVS, CDR2 FNYEAQ. In nucleotides, the CDR3 is TGTGCCAGCAGCTTAGAGGCGGAGATGAACACCGGGGAGCTGTTTTTT. Encoded protein: CASSLEAEMNTGELFF. The whole variable domain, remainder taken from reference TRBV7-6 and TRBJ2-2, is GAGVSQSPRYKVTKRGQDVALRCDPISGHVSLYWYRQALGQGPEFLTYFNYEAQQDKSGLPNDRFSAERPEGSISTLTIQRTEQRDSAMYRCASSLEAEMNTGELFFGEGSRLTVL.

This clone occurred a few times. The chain joins TRBV6-5 to TRBJ2-1; the D is unclear. Germline V lookup: CDR1 MNHEY, CDR2 SVGAGI. V gave up 5 bases and J gave up 0 bases, with 8 bases separating them. The CDR3 has 14 amino acids. CDR3 loop: CASSRLISYNEQFF. CDR3 in DNA: TGTGCCAGCAGTCGACTGATCTCCTACAATGAGCAGTTCTTC.

The chain combines TRBV7-9 with TRBJ1-2, with 8 bases that match TRBD1. V was pared by 4 bases and J by 4 bases, with 14 bases of the junction left unmatched. The CDR3 contains 17 residues. Germline values: CDR1 SEHNR, CDR2 FQNEAQ (reference sequence). The CDR3: CASSSLGQGGMGYGYTF. Here the CDR3 DNA reads TGTGCCAGCAGCTCCCTTGGACAGGGAGGGATGGGCTATGGCTACACCTTC.

CDR3: CASRPPTDGGYEQYF. The CDR3 nucleotides are TGTGCCAGCCGCCCCCCAACGGATGGCGGCTACGAGCAGTACTTC. The chain is built from TRBV6-5 and TRBJ2-7; D is uncertain. This CDR3 comprises 15 residues. The V end was cut by 8 bases, the J end by 3 bases, with 20 bases between. Germline assignment: CDR1 MNHEY and CDR2 SVGAGI.

V usage is TRBV6-2 or TRBV6-3 and J usage is TRBJ2-5, with D perhaps assigned TRBD1 or TRBD2 (6 bases each). Deletions cut 5 bases from V and 4 bases from J, with 20 bases between. Germline lookup yields CDR1 MNHEY and CDR2 SVGEGT. The CDR3 is 16 amino acids. The CDR3 coding sequence is TGTGCCAGCAGTCGTATACTAGTGGGGGGCGCAGAGACCCAGTACTTC. This codes for CASSRILVGGAETQYF.

The J gene is TRBJ1-2, the V gene TRBV19; perhaps TRBD1 as D (5 bases). Per germline, CDR1 LNHDA and CDR2 SQIVND (reference sequence). The CDR3 is made up of 17 amino acids. V was trimmed by 3 bases and J by 0 bases, leaving 17 bases between them. The CDR3 reads CASSIWKSDKSNYGYTF. The CDR3 DNA reads TGTGCCAGTAGTATTTGGAAATCGGACAAATCTAACTATGGCTACACCTTC.

V is TRBV7-3 and J is TRBJ2-1; no clear D gene. Germline CDR1 is SGHTA and CDR2 is FQGTGA. V lost 1 base to trimming and J lost 0 bases, with 16 bases between them. The CDR3 consists of 18 residues. CDR3 in amino acids: CASSLNSLGPGSYNEQFF. CDR3 in DNA: TGTGCCAGCAGCTTAAATAGCCTCGGGCCAGGCTCCTACAATGAGCAGTTCTTC.

The gene calls are TRBV11-3 and TRBJ2-5; 9 bases align to TRBD1. The CDR3 contains 15 residues. Trimming cost V 3 bases and J 5 bases; bases outside gene matches: 7. Germline V lookup: CDR1 SGHNT, CDR2 YENEEA. CDR3 coding DNA: TGTGCCAGCAGCTTGGGGACAGGGATGGGGGAGACCCAGTACTTC. This sequence encodes CASSLGTGMGETQYF.

This CDR3 is CASSSNRAEYTEAFF. CDR3 DNA sequence: TGTGCCAGCAGCTCGAACAGGGCGGAGTACACTGAAGCTTTCTTT. The chain couples TRBV7-9 to TRBJ1-1; D possibly corresponds to TRBD1 (6 bases). The CDR3 totals 15 residues. From germline, CDR1 is SEHNR and CDR2 FQNEAQ (reference sequence). Trimming shortened V by 4 bases and J by 3 bases, and 15 bases separated the two germline ends. Full variable domain (outside the CDR3, taken from reference TRBV7-9 and TRBJ1-1): DTGVSQNPRHKITKRGQNVTFRCDPISEHNRLYWYRQTLGQGPEFLTYFQNEAQLEKSRLLSDRFSAERPKGSFSTLEIQRTEQGDSAMYLCASSSNRAEYTEAFFGQGTRLTVV.

The gene calls are TRBV3-1 (or the pseudogene TRBV3-2) and TRBJ1-3, with D unresolved. This CDR3 region has 14 residues. V lost 1 base and J lost 4, with 8 bases in between. The germline V gene encodes CDR1 LGHDT and CDR2 YNNKEL (reference sequence). As DNA, the CDR3 is TGTGCCAGCAGCCAAGCGGGGTCCGGAAACACCATATATTTT. Translating it yields CASSQAGSGNTIYF.

V gene TRBV7-9 combines with J gene TRBJ1-2, with TRBD1 matching over 7 bases. CDR1 and CDR2 (germline): SEHNR, FQNEAQ (reference sequence). After removal of 1 base from V and 3 bases from J, the junction contained 2 bases not matched to a gene. The CDR3 runs 14 residues. The CDR3 is CASSLDTGDYGYTF. The DNA for the CDR3 is TGTGCCAGCAGCTTAGACACAGGGGACTATGGCTACACCTTC.

The rearrangement joins TRBV9 to TRBJ2-1; 13 bases fit TRBD2. This CDR3 spans 17 amino acids. Germline lookup yields CDR1 SGDLS and CDR2 YYNGEE. V lost 0 bases to trimming and J lost 8 bases; unmatched junction nucleotides: 8. This CDR3 reads CASSVAVTSGGFDEQFF. The CDR3 DNA follows: TGTGCCAGCAGCGTAGCCGTGACTAGCGGGGGGTTCGATGAGCAGTTCTTC.

The chain carries TRBV5-6 and TRBJ1-2; D unresolved. V lost 0 bases and J lost 1, with 10 bases in between. The length of the CDR3 is 15 residues. Germline values: CDR1 SGHDT, CDR2 YYEEEE. CDR3 amino acids: CASSLVSYSNYGYTF. For the CDR3, the DNA is TGTGCCAGCAGCTTGGTTTCGTACAGTAACTATGGCTACACCTTC.

The chain joins TRBV3-1 (or the pseudogene TRBV3-2) to TRBJ2-3, with D perhaps being TRBD1 or TRBD2 (7 bases each). V was pared by 0 bases and J by 5 bases, with 15 bases between. The CDR3 is 16 residues long. CDR1 and CDR2 (germline): LGHDT, YNNKEL (reference sequence). The DNA for the CDR3 is TGTGCCAGCAGCCAAGAAGCAGGGGGAGGGGGAGATACGCAGTATTTT. Translation gives CASSQEAGGGGDTQYF.

This chain joins TRBV7-8 and TRBJ2-1; D might be TRBD1 (5 bases). Between the trimmed V and J ends, which lost 4 bases and 5 bases, there was a span of 12 bases. The CDR3 is made up of 14 amino acids. In germline, CDR1 is SGHVS, CDR2 FQNEAQ. The CDR3 loop is CASSYGRQNNEQFF. Written as DNA, the CDR3 is TGTGCCAGCAGCTACGGACGACAGAACAATGAGCAGTTCTTC.

Regarding this clone: Here the CDR3 omits its conserved ending phenylalanine or tryptophan, so a read error is the likely source. V usage is TRBV24-1 and J usage is TRBJ1-6; D is unclear. The CDR3 has 16 residues. Trimming took off 5 bases at V and 0 bases at J, with 10 bases between the two ends. Germline V CDR1 and CDR2: KGHDR, SFDVKD. The CDR3 region has the DNA TGTGCCACCAGTGCACTGGCATGCTCCTATAATTCACCCCTCCACCTT. It encodes CATSALACSYNSPLHL.

The chain joins TRBV18 to TRBJ1-2, with D tentatively TRBD1 (6 bases). This CDR3 has 16 amino acids. Germline V gene data show CDR1 as KGHSH and CDR2 as LQKENI. Trimming stripped 0 bases from V and 1 base from J, with 12 bases between. The CDR3 DNA reads TGTGCCAGCTCACCACCTGGTGACAGGATTAACTATGGCTACACCTTC. Protein product: CASSPPGDRINYGYTF.